These 14 T cell receptor beta chains were sequenced from one sample in a study of T cell responses to AZD1222 COVID-19 vaccine. Profiling relied on immunoSEQ multiplex PCR, and the TCRdb table lists in-frame clones only, not all of them. The repertoire includes about 130,000 clones, 88% of them detected once, and 7.5% to 8% sits in the top ten. Specimen: peripheral blood, collected on day 0 of AZD1222 vaccination. All receptors derive from an adult in good health.

This clone has a handful of counts. The CDR3 coding sequence is TGCGCCAGCAGTTTCGGGACAGGGACCTACAATGAGCAGTTCTTC. Protein: CASSFGTGTYNEQFF. The chain links TRBV5-1 to TRBJ2-1; 9 bases are a match to TRBD1. J lost 2 bases, V lost 5 bases, and 5 bases had no gene match. This CDR3 has 15 amino acids. Per germline, CDR1 SGHRS and CDR2 YFSETQ.

Only one count was recorded for this clone. J is TRBJ1-2 and V is TRBV6-4; D is unclear. CDR3 length equals 15 residues. V lost 8 bases, J lost 2 bases, and 18 bases lay in between. CDR1 is MRHNA, CDR2 SNTAGT, per germline. The CDR3 region is CASCPMGGWNYGYTF. The DNA for the CDR3 is TGTGCCAGCTGCCCTATGGGAGGGTGGAACTATGGCTACACCTTC.

The chain links TRBV10-1 to TRBJ2-3; D is undetermined. The length of the CDR3 is 12 residues. V lost 5 bases and J 6 bases, leaving 9 bases between the germline ends. Germline V CDR1 and CDR2: WNHNN, SYGVQD (reference sequence). CDR3 in amino acids: CASSSTADTQYF. Written as DNA, the CDR3 is TGCGCCAGCAGTTCCACCGCTGATACGCAGTATTTT.

The chain links TRBV21-1 to TRBJ2-7; the table assigns TRBD2, which was not confirmed against the DNA. TRBV21-1 is designated a pseudogene. The CDR3 is made up of 18 amino acids. CDR3 nucleotides: TGTGCCAGTACCCGACCTCAACCCCGGAGCGGGCTCTCCTACGAGCAGTACTTC. It is translated as CASTRPQPRSGLSYEQYF.

The chain employs TRBV18 and TRBJ1-1; D gene unclear. The CDR3 is made up of 15 amino acids. Germline-derived CDR1 and CDR2 are KGHSH and LQKENI. Deletions cut 3 bases from V and 0 bases from J, with 11 bases between. The CDR3 here is CASSPPGSLNTEAFF. The CDR3 region has the DNA TGTGCCAGCTCACCCCCGGGGAGTCTGAACACTGAAGCTTTCTTT.

This clone was observed a few times. The chain uses TRBV11-2 and TRBJ2-1; 11 bases map to TRBD2. The junction had 6 bases not matched to a gene; V was cut back by 5 bases and J by 3 bases. This CDR3 contains 16 residues. Germline-derived CDR1 and CDR2 are SGHAT and FQNNGV. DNA of the CDR3: TGTGCCAGCAGCCCGCTAGCGGGGGGCTTCTACAATGAGCAGTTCTTC. It specifies CASSPLAGGFYNEQFF.

V usage is TRBV19 and J usage is TRBJ1-2; TRBD1 matches at 7 bases. The CDR3 runs to 15 residues. J was trimmed by 8 bases and V by 3 bases; bases with no gene match: 12. Germline V gene lookup returns CDR1 LNHDA and CDR2 SQIVND (reference sequence). In DNA form, the CDR3 reads TGTGCCAGTAGTATCGAGGGAGGCAGGGGGATCGGCTACACCTTC. Residues: CASSIEGGRGIGYTF.

The V call is TRBV5-6, the J call TRBJ2-5; possibly TRBD1 for D (6 bases). The CDR3 extends over 14 amino acids. CDR1 SGHDT and CDR2 YYEEEE come from the germline V gene. Trimming shortened V by 0 bases and J by 4 bases, and 10 bases separated the two germline ends. This chain's CDR3 is CASSLDGRGETQYF. As DNA, the CDR3 is TGTGCCAGCAGCTTGGACGGCAGGGGAGAGACCCAGTACTTC.

V usage is TRBV15 and J usage is TRBJ2-7; D is undetermined. Trimming left V 5 bases short and J 5 bases short, with 22 bases between. CDR1 and CDR2 from the germline V gene are LNHNV and YYDKDF (reference sequence). The CDR3 spans 16 residues. The CDR3 coding sequence is TGTGCCACCAGCCCTCTATTTCCCAGCGAGCGCCACGAGCAGTACTTC. It is translated as CATSPLFPSERHEQYF.

The V gene is TRBV27, the J gene TRBJ1-3; TRBD1 is a possible D gene (5 bases). Trimming stripped 0 bases from V and 4 bases from J, with 7 bases between. This CDR3 comprises 14 residues. Germline V CDR1 and CDR2: MNHEY, SMNVEV (reference sequence). The DNA of the CDR3 is TGTGCCAGCAGTTTATCAGGGGTCGGAAACACCATATATTTT. It encodes CASSLSGVGNTIYF.

This clone was seen just once. The chain uses TRBV5-4 and TRBJ2-3; 10 bases line up with TRBD1. The germline gives CDR1 SGHNT, CDR2 YYREEE (reference sequence). V lost 3 bases to trimming and J lost 6 bases; unmatched junction nucleotides: 10. The CDR3 sequence is 16 residues long. CDR3 residues: CASSSTPGQGFDTQYF. The CDR3 DNA sequence: TGTGCCAGCAGCTCAACCCCGGGACAGGGGTTCGATACGCAGTATTTT.

CDR3 DNA sequence: TGTGCCAGCAGCCCCAACCCGGGGGTTAGCTCCTACAATGAGCAGTTCTTC. It specifies CASSPNPGVSSYNEQFF. This chain connects TRBV7-2 to TRBJ2-1; tentatively, D is TRBD2 (6 bases). The length of the CDR3 is 17 residues. The germline V gene has CDR1 SGHTA and CDR2 FQGNSA. Trimming pared 5 bases from V and 0 bases from J, leaving 17 bases between.

This clone has just a few counts. The chain combines TRBV19 with TRBJ1-5; D is possibly TRBD1 (5 bases). CDR3 length equals 13 residues. Germline V lookup: CDR1 LNHDA, CDR2 SQIVND (reference sequence). The germline V and J ends were trimmed by 0 bases and 13 bases, with 13 bases remaining between them. CDR3 nucleotides: TGTGCCAGTAGTATAGAGGTCACAGGTCTACAGCATTTT. It is translated as CASSIEVTGLQHF.

The J gene is TRBJ2-2, the V gene TRBV28; TRBD2 matches at 14 bases. Germline CDR1 is MDHEN and CDR2 is SYDVKM. This CDR3 has 16 residues. The V gene end was trimmed by 8 bases and the J gene end by 2 bases; junction bases not matched to a gene: 4. The CDR3 region is CASDGTSGGNTGELFF. The DNA for the CDR3 is TGTGCCAGCGACGGGACTAGCGGGGGTAACACCGGGGAGCTGTTTTTT.